A single sample gave rise to the 11 T cell receptor beta chains below, sequenced in a study of blood T cell repertoires in COVID-19. Repertoires were generated with immunoSEQ multiplex PCR, while TCRdb's copy carries only in-frame clones and drops some. The profile shows roughly 100,000 clones, 88% of them singletons. The source material was peripheral blood. The receptors were sampled from an elderly woman with active COVID-19.

The chain carries TRBV5-4 and TRBJ1-1, with 7 bases aligning to TRBD1. CDR3 size: 16 residues. Looked up from germline, CDR1 is SGHNT and CDR2 is YYREEE (reference sequence). J lost 5 bases, V lost 4 bases, and 14 bases had no gene match. CDR3 sequence reads: CASSSTQGNVGTEAFF. CDR3 coding DNA: TGTGCCAGCAGCAGTACACAGGGGAATGTGGGGACTGAAGCTTTCTTT.

The chain joins TRBV19 to TRBJ1-1; 12 bases line up with TRBD1. Germline-derived CDR1 and CDR2 are LNHDA and SQIVND (reference sequence). The CDR3 sequence is 15 residues long. V was clipped by 3 bases and J by 5 bases; unmatched bases: 4. CDR3 sequence: CASSMGQGAGTEAFF. The CDR3 DNA reads TGTGCCAGTAGTATGGGACAGGGGGCGGGAACTGAAGCTTTCTTT.

The CDR3 DNA sequence: TGTGCCAGCAGCTTGGGCGGGAGGGGTCCAGATACGCAGTATTTT. It yields the protein CASSLGGRGPDTQYF. The chain has TRBV5-4 and TRBJ2-3; the match to TRBD2 covers 9 bases. This CDR3 has 15 residues. J gave up 4 bases and V 0 bases, and 3 bases lay outside the gene matches. Germline V lookup: CDR1 SGHNT, CDR2 YYREEE (reference sequence).

J is TRBJ2-5 and V is TRBV11-2; the D gene is possibly TRBD2 (6 bases). Trimming cost V 4 bases and J 3 bases, with 18 bases left between them. Germline V CDR1 and CDR2: SGHAT, FQNNGV. The CDR3 spans 16 residues. The CDR3: CASSSWGVFGKETQYF. DNA for the CDR3: TGTGCCAGCAGCTCCTGGGGGGTTTTTGGGAAAGAGACCCAGTACTTC.

The V call is TRBV7-3, the J call TRBJ1-5, with D perhaps TRBD1 (5 bases). CDR1 is SGHTA, CDR2 FQGTGA, per germline. The CDR3 has 14 residues. V gave up 6 bases and J gave up 3 bases, with 12 bases separating them. The CDR3, as DNA: TGTGCCAGCAGTCCCGACAGCCCCAATCAGCCCCAGCATTTT. Translation: CASSPDSPNQPQHF.

V and J are TRBV6-2 or TRBV6-3 and TRBJ1-1, with D perhaps TRBD1 (6 bases). This CDR3 is 15 amino acids long. V was clipped by 5 bases and J by 5 bases, with 18 bases between them. Germline CDR1 MNHEY, CDR2 SVGEGT. The CDR3, as DNA: TGTGCCAGCAGTGCCCACCGGGGGGCGGGGACTGAAGCTTTCTTT. Protein sequence: CASSAHRGAGTEAFF.

CDR3 coding DNA: TGTGCCAGTGGACAGTCCTACACAGATACGCAGTATTTT. Its protein product is CASGQSYTDTQYF. The chain joins TRBV27 to TRBJ2-3; maybe TRBD1 (6 bases). The ends were cut back, 9 bases at V and 2 bases at J, with 12 bases in the middle. This CDR3 comprises 13 residues. In germline, CDR1 is MNHEY, CDR2 SMNVEV (reference sequence).

The chain has TRBV19 and TRBJ1-2; no reliable D call. Per germline, CDR1 LNHDA and CDR2 SQIVND (reference sequence). V lost 1 base, J lost 6 bases, and 9 bases lay in between. The length of the CDR3 is 13 residues. The CDR3 DNA follows: TGTGCCAGTAGTATAGTAGGGAGTGATGGCTACACCTTC. Translated, it gives CASSIVGSDGYTF. Together with reference TRBV19 and TRBJ1-2, the CDR3 gives the full variable domain: DGGITQSPKYLFRKEGQNVTLSCEQNLNHDAMYWYRQDPGQGLRLIYYSQIVNDFQKGDIAEGYSVSREKKESFPLTVTSAQKNPTAFYLCASSIVGSDGYTFGSGTRLTVV.

The chain has TRBV5-1 and TRBJ1-6; 7 bases align to TRBD1. The germline gives CDR1 SGHRS, CDR2 YFSETQ. The CDR3 is 14 residues long. V was pared by 5 bases and J by 8 bases, with 7 bases of the junction left unmatched. The CDR3, as DNA: TGCGCCAGCAGGACAGGGATGGAGGATTCACCCCTCCACTTT. As protein: CASRTGMEDSPLHF.

The V call is TRBV7-6, the J call TRBJ1-5; D remains ambiguous. V was clipped by 1 base and J by 3 bases, with 10 bases between them. The CDR3 is 15 amino acids. Germline assignment: CDR1 SGHVS and CDR2 FNYEAQ. DNA for the CDR3: TGTGCCAGCAGCTTAGATTCAGGTTACAATCAGCCCCAGCATTTT. It is translated as CASSLDSGYNQPQHF.

This chain links TRBV28 with TRBJ2-1; 8 bases agree with TRBD1. V was clipped by 2 bases and J by 9 bases; unmatched bases: 9. CDR1 is MDHEN, CDR2 SYDVKM, per germline. The CDR3 contains 15 residues. The CDR3 reads CASSLSRTGSGEQFF. The CDR3 DNA reads TGTGCCAGCAGTTTAAGTCGGACAGGGAGCGGTGAGCAGTTCTTC.